The 3 T cell receptor beta chains below all came from one sample that was sequenced in a study of human T cells and chemical hapten exposure. TCRdb re-called the RACE reads through MiXCR, storing one row per CDR3 protein. The repertoire holds fewer than 350,000 distinct CDR3 sequences, with approximately 8% as singletons. Time point defined: pre-sensitization, week 0. Treatment specified: therapeutic diphenylcyclopropenone sensitization with weekly scalp DPC. Material: whole blood, obtained in connection with sensitization to the hapten diphenylcyclopropenone (DPC). The receptor set was obtained from a man aged 18 to 35 with alopecia areata. Some clones in this sample may be carry-over from other donors' samples.

A few counts support this clonotype. The V and J genes are TRBV7-2 and TRBJ2-2, with no clear D. The germline gives CDR1 SGHTA, CDR2 FQGNSA. Trimming removed 5 bases at V and 6 bases at J, with 13 bases between. The CDR3 length is 14 residues. The DNA for the CDR3 is TGTGCCAGCAGCCGAGACTGGAGTGCCGGGGAGCTGTTTTTT. Protein product: CASSRDWSAGELFF.

The table lists this clonotype with a few counts. This chain uses TRBV21-1 with TRBJ1-3. TRBV21-1 is annotated as a pseudogene. This CDR3 has 12 residues. The DNA for the CDR3 is TGTGCCAGCAGCAAAGGGGGAAACACCATATATTTT. It yields the protein CASSKGGNTIYF.

This clonotype was detected ten times or more. The V gene is TRBV6-5, the J gene TRBJ1-1; D not certain. Trimming took off 8 bases at V and 6 bases at J, with 22 bases between the two ends. The CDR3 runs 15 residues. CDR1 is MNHEY, CDR2 SVGAGI, per germline. The CDR3 DNA reads as TGTGCCAGCGCTGATGGGAGGGAAATCTTCGCTGAAGCTTTCTTT. Protein sequence: CASADGREIFAEAFF.